This TCR beta chain emerged from a study of cytomegalovirus exposure and HLA in healthy donors. The length of the CDR3 is 13 residues. CDR1 and CDR2 (germline): LGHNA, YNFKEQ. The V end was cut by 4 bases, the J end by 2 bases, with 7 bases between. The study's findings and limits: Sequencing likely produced, as an artifact, a cluster of highly shared sequence variants. TCR beta V segments were, for the most part, productive about 87% or about 30% of the time in an earlier analysis.

Researchers ran the PCR with 60 Vbeta and 13 Jbeta primers. Assay: immunoSEQ multiplex PCR; the TCRdb copy retains only in-frame clones and omits some. This repertoire shows approximately 51,000 clones, approximately 68% found once; its top ten account for about 6%. This clone has just a few counts. Its antigen is unidentified. Sequenced material: PBMCs. This sequence originates from a man aged 25-45 years in good health and CMV-seronegative. The rearrangement uses TRBV4-2 and TRBJ2-3, with D hard to call. The DNA for the CDR3 is TGTGCCAGCAGCCCACGGGTCACAGATACGCAGTATTTT. This translates into CASSPRVTDTQYF.